Following are 32 T cell receptor beta chains from one sample sequenced in a study of blood T cell repertoires in COVID-19. Clones were read by immunoSEQ multiplex PCR, and TCRdb kept only the in-frame ones, dropping some. The sample yields some 110,000 clones, 80% seen once. Sample: peripheral blood. The receptors stem from a man aged 55-75 years with active or convalescent COVID-19.

The V call is TRBV5-6, the J call TRBJ1-2; D not resolved. The CDR3 extends over 14 amino acids. Trimming took 6 bases from V and 0 from J, leaving 12 bases between them. Germline values: CDR1 SGHDT, CDR2 YYEEEE. CDR3 nucleotides: TGTGCCAGCACCCAAGGCAGCGCTAACTATGGCTACACCTTC. Translated, it gives CASTQGSANYGYTF.

This clone has only one observation. The V call is TRBV24-1, the J call TRBJ1-4; TRBD1 matches 8 bases. V lost 3 bases, J lost 8 bases, and 10 bases stayed unmatched. Per the germline V gene, CDR1 is KGHDR and CDR2 is SFDVKD. There are 16 residues in the CDR3. CDR3 in DNA: TGTGCCACCAGTGATGCGACAGGGGTTGGGACCGAAAAACTGTTTTTT. Its translation: CATSDATGVGTEKLFF.

This chain joins TRBV5-1 and TRBJ1-1; 9 bases match TRBD1. With V trimmed by 1 base and J by 0 bases, 13 bases remained unmatched. The CDR3 length is 19 residues. Germline V gene data show CDR1 as SGHRS and CDR2 as YFSETQ. In nucleotides, the CDR3 is TGCGCCAGCAGCTTGCAGGGACAGGGTATTCCCTCCATGAACACTGAAGCTTTCTTT. It yields the protein CASSLQGQGIPSMNTEAFF.

This rearrangement joins TRBV5-6 to TRBJ2-1, with D hard to call. Trimming left V 0 bases short and J 2 bases short, with 9 bases between. The CDR3 contains 15 residues. Germline values: CDR1 SGHDT, CDR2 YYEEEE. The CDR3 here is CASSLAEQPYNEQFF. In nucleotides, the CDR3 is TGTGCCAGCAGCTTGGCCGAACAGCCCTACAATGAGCAGTTCTTC.

The chain's CDR3 is CATITPGQINSPLHF. CDR3 in DNA: TGTGCCACGATTACCCCGGGACAGATCAATTCACCCCTCCACTTT. The chain has TRBV7-3 and TRBJ1-6, with 7 bases that match TRBD1. The germline V gene has CDR1 SGHTA and CDR2 FQGTGA. V dropped 10 bases and J dropped 7; count of bases not matched to a gene: 13. The CDR3 length is 15 residues.

For the CDR3, the DNA is TGTGCCAGCAGCTTAGCAGACCCTAGCGTAGCCGCCTACGAGCAGTACTTC. Translated, it gives CASSLADPSVAAYEQYF. This chain joins TRBV7-2 and TRBJ2-7; TRBD2 is a possible D gene (6 bases). Deletions cut 0 bases from V and 2 bases from J, with 17 bases between. The CDR3 consists of 17 residues. Germline CDR1 reads SGHTA; CDR2 reads FQGNSA.

The V and J genes are TRBV24-1 and TRBJ2-1; D is unclear. This CDR3 is 13 amino acids long. V was shortened by 1 base and J by 12 bases, with 12 bases between the two germline ends. Germline assignment: CDR1 KGHDR and CDR2 SFDVKD. CDR3: CATSDFSEMGQFF. CDR3 coding DNA: TGTGCCACCAGTGATTTCAGCGAGATGGGGCAGTTCTTC.

The chain carries TRBV5-1 and TRBJ2-7, with a weak D call TRBD1 (6 bases). The CDR3 is 14 residues long. The V gene lost 0 bases and the J gene lost 2 bases, with 9 bases spanning the gap. CDR1 and CDR2 from the germline V gene are SGHRS and YFSETQ. CDR3 loop: CASSLVRGPYEQYF. The CDR3 DNA reads as TGCGCCAGCAGCTTGGTCAGGGGTCCCTACGAGCAGTACTTC.

The chain couples TRBV11-2 to TRBJ2-5; D might be TRBD2 (6 bases). The V end lost 5 bases, the J end lost 3 bases, and 13 bases lay between the germline ends. The CDR3 runs 14 residues. Germline V lookup: CDR1 SGHAT, CDR2 FQNNGV. CDR3: CASSHDTGEETQYF. The DNA of the CDR3 is TGTGCCAGCAGCCATGATACGGGAGAAGAGACCCAGTACTTC.

The gene calls are TRBV3-1 (or the pseudogene TRBV3-2) and TRBJ1-2, with no clear D. V lost 3 bases and J lost 2, with 7 bases in between. Germline CDR1 is LGHDT and CDR2 is YNNKEL (reference sequence). CDR3 length: 13 residues. Written as DNA, the CDR3 is TGTGCCAGCAGCCACTACGGGAACTATGGCTACACCTTC. This translates into CASSHYGNYGYTF.

The chain uses TRBV24-1 and TRBJ2-3, with TRBD2 identical over 13 bases. Germline trimming cut 4 bases from V and 5 bases from J; bases unmatched to any gene: 8. The CDR3 is made up of 17 amino acids. CDR1 is KGHDR, CDR2 SFDVKD, per germline. The CDR3 bases are TGTGCCACCAGTGACCCGACTAGCGGGAGGTTCAGAGATACGCAGTATTTT. Translation gives CATSDPTSGRFRDTQYF.

This chain links TRBV6-1 with TRBJ1-1; perhaps TRBD1 as D (6 bases). The length of the CDR3 is 15 residues. Germline CDR1 and CDR2: MNHNS and SASEGT. Trimming pared 3 bases from V and 0 bases from J, leaving 11 bases between. CDR3 DNA sequence: TGTGCCAGCAGTGACCAGACAGGCCTGAACACTGAAGCTTTCTTT. Protein: CASSDQTGLNTEAFF.

This rearrangement joins TRBV5-6 to TRBJ1-2; the match to TRBD1 covers 8 bases. Germline-derived CDR1 and CDR2 are SGHDT and YYEEEE. Losses at the gene ends were 4 bases for V and 4 bases for J; bases not matched to a gene: 3. The CDR3 sequence is 13 residues long. In nucleotides, the CDR3 is TGTGCCAGCAGCCGGACAGGGCGCTATGGCTACACCTTC. The encoded protein is CASSRTGRYGYTF.

This clone was recorded at least ten times. The CDR3 DNA reads as TGTGCTAGTGGTTTGTCGCAGGGCCTGAACACTGAAGCTTTCTTT. Protein: CASGLSQGLNTEAFF. The chain joins TRBV12-5 to TRBJ1-1; D is perhaps TRBD1 (5 bases). The CDR3 spans 15 residues. Germline loops: CDR1 LGHNT, CDR2 FRNRAP. V gave up 2 bases and J gave up 0 bases, with 10 bases separating them.

CDR3 nucleotides: TGTGCCAGTAGCTCCCCGGGACTAGCGATATACGAGCAGTACTTC. Translation gives CASSSPGLAIYEQYF. V gene TRBV19 combines with J gene TRBJ2-7; 10 nucleotides line up with TRBD2. Trimming removed 6 bases from V and 4 bases from J; junction bases left unmatched: 9. The CDR3 contains 15 residues. CDR1 LNHDA and CDR2 SQIVND come from the germline V gene (reference sequence).

This chain links TRBV9 with TRBJ2-7; 9 bases match TRBD1. V was clipped by 4 bases and J by 1 base; unmatched bases: 3. This CDR3 region has 14 residues. CDR1 is SGDLS, CDR2 YYNGEE, per germline. The CDR3 coding sequence is TGTGCCAGCAGCATAGGACAGGGGTCCTACGAGCAGTACTTC. It translates to CASSIGQGSYEQYF.

The rearrangement joins TRBV6-2 or TRBV6-3 to TRBJ2-7, with 11 bases matching TRBD2. The CDR3 is made up of 16 amino acids. Germline CDR1 and CDR2: MNHEY and SVGEGT. The V gene end was trimmed by 0 bases and the J gene end by 3 bases; junction bases not matched to a gene: 4. CDR3 residues: CASSYSRTSGSYEQYF. In nucleotides, the CDR3 is TGTGCCAGCAGTTACTCGCGTACTAGCGGGAGCTACGAGCAGTACTTC.

The V gene is TRBV18, the J gene TRBJ1-2, with unresolved D. Germline CDR1 and CDR2: KGHSH and LQKENI. The CDR3 totals 15 residues. V lost 3 bases to trimming and J lost 8 bases, with 19 bases between them. This chain's CDR3 is CASSPSTLYAWGYTF. CDR3 in DNA: TGTGCCAGCTCACCCTCCACTCTCTATGCCTGGGGCTACACCTTC. The variable domain in full, with the rest retrieved from reference TRBV18 and TRBJ1-2, is NAGVMQNPRHLVRRRGQEARLRCSPMKGHSHVYWYRQLPEEGLKFMVYLQKENIIDESGMPKERFSAEFPKEGPSILRIQQVVRGDSAAYFCASSPSTLYAWGYTFGSGTRLTVV.

The rearrangement links TRBV27 to TRBJ2-2, with 7 bases identical to TRBD2. The CDR3 runs 18 residues. Germline V lookup: CDR1 MNHEY, CDR2 SMNVEV (reference sequence). J was trimmed by 4 bases and V by 3 bases; bases with no gene match: 14. CDR3 DNA: TGTGCCAGCAGTTTTAGGGGCCACGGGTCGGGAGGCACCGGGGAGCTGTTTTTT. Translating gives CASSFRGHGSGGTGELFF.

The gene calls are TRBV6-5 and TRBJ1-2, with D perhaps TRBD1 (6 bases). CDR1 and CDR2 from the germline V gene are MNHEY and SVGAGI. With 0 bases removed from V and 4 bases from J, the gap between germline ends came to 15 bases. CDR3 length: 16 residues. The CDR3 here is CASSYSTGRSLYGYTF. CDR3 DNA sequence: TGTGCCAGCAGTTACTCGACAGGCAGGAGCCTCTATGGCTACACCTTC.

In its sample, this clone was seen many times. V usage is TRBV7-9 and J usage is TRBJ2-1, with D unresolved. The CDR3 extends over 14 amino acids. V dropped 5 bases and J dropped 9 bases, with 17 bases sitting between them. Germline CDR1 reads SEHNR; CDR2 reads FQNEAQ (reference sequence). The CDR3 nucleotides read TGTGCCAGCAGCGACAACGCCTCTGGCCCTGAGCAGTTCTTC. Translated: CASSDNASGPEQFF.

The V and J genes are TRBV5-1 and TRBJ2-3; 10 bases map to TRBD2. The length of the CDR3 is 19 residues. CDR1 is SGHRS and CDR2 is YFSETQ in the germline V gene. Losses at the gene ends were 0 bases for V and 0 bases for J; bases not matched to a gene: 10. The CDR3 DNA sequence: TGCGCCAGCAGCTTGGCATTCAGCGGGAGGGGATATAGCACAGATACGCAGTATTTT. Protein sequence: CASSLAFSGRGYSTDTQYF.

This clone showed up just a few times. The V call is TRBV29-1, the J call TRBJ2-7; D perhaps matches TRBD1 (5 bases). Per germline, CDR1 SQVTM and CDR2 ANQGSEA. CDR3 length: 14 amino acids. The V end lost 2 bases, the J end lost 5 bases, and 16 bases lay between the germline ends. In nucleotides, the CDR3 is TGCAGCGTTGAAAATTTTGGGGCATTCCACGAGCAGTACTTC. The encoded protein is CSVENFGAFHEQYF.

This clone has more than one count but fewer than ten. This sequence joins TRBV7-9 and TRBJ2-5, with D maybe TRBD2 (6 bases). CDR1 is SEHNR, CDR2 FQNEAQ, per germline (reference sequence). The CDR3 covers 17 residues. With 0 bases removed from V and 1 base from J, the gap between germline ends came to 15 bases. CDR3 sequence reads: CASSLARSGGAQETQYF. In nucleotides, the CDR3 is TGTGCCAGCAGCTTAGCTCGGTCAGGAGGGGCCCAAGAGACCCAGTACTTC.

The CDR3: CASIGGRANYNEQFF. In DNA, the CDR3 is TGTGCCAGCATTGGCGGGAGGGCAAACTACAATGAGCAGTTCTTC. J is TRBJ2-1 and V is TRBV25-1; TRBD2 agrees at 9 bases. CDR1 and CDR2 from the germline V gene are MGHDK and SYGVNS. The V and J ends lost 7 bases and 3 bases, in that order; junction bases with no gene match: 7. CDR3 length: 15 amino acids.

The CDR3 bases are TGTGCCAGCAGCTTAGAGCGGCAGGGAAGGTTGTTTTTT. Its protein is CASSLERQGRLFF. This rearrangement joins TRBV11-2 to TRBJ2-2; a weak D match, TRBD1 (5 bases). CDR1 is SGHAT and CDR2 is FQNNGV in the germline V gene. The CDR3 spans 13 residues. V was shortened by 0 bases and J by 15 bases, with 14 bases between the two germline ends.

The chain uses TRBV24-1 and TRBJ2-3; TRBD2 aligns across 10 bases. The CDR3 length is 16 residues. Trimming cost V 0 bases and J 5 bases; bases outside gene matches: 4. In germline, CDR1 is KGHDR, CDR2 SFDVKD. This chain's CDR3 is CATSDLASGSKDTQYF. Here the CDR3 DNA reads TGTGCCACCAGTGATTTGGCTAGCGGGAGTAAAGATACGCAGTATTTT.

V gene TRBV7-9 combines with J gene TRBJ2-3; maybe TRBD1 (5 bases). Trimming took 5 bases from V and 0 from J, leaving 12 bases between them. CDR3 size: 15 residues. Germline V lookup: CDR1 SEHNR, CDR2 FQNEAQ (reference sequence). The CDR3 nucleotides read TGTGCCAGCAGCACAGGCGGCAGAAGCACAGATACGCAGTATTTT. Amino acids: CASSTGGRSTDTQYF.

The V call is TRBV28, the J call TRBJ2-7, with D perhaps TRBD2 (5 bases). The CDR3 runs to 15 residues. The germline V and J ends were trimmed by 6 bases and 4 bases, with 19 bases remaining between them. Germline CDR1 and CDR2: MDHEN and SYDVKM. CDR3: CASSPVGTGWYEQYF. In DNA, the CDR3 is TGTGCCAGCAGCCCGGTGGGTACGGGGTGGTACGAGCAGTACTTC. Supplemented by reference TRBV28 and TRBJ2-7, the full variable domain reads DVKVTQSSRYLVKRTGEKVFLECVQDMDHENMFWYRQDPGLGLRLIYFSYDVKMKEKGDIPEGYSVSREKKERFSLILESASTNQTSMYLCASSPVGTGWYEQYFGPGTRLTVT.

The rearrangement uses TRBV7-9 and TRBJ2-1; 7 nucleotides align to TRBD1. Germline V gives CDR1 SEHNR, CDR2 FQNEAQ (reference sequence). The CDR3 consists of 14 residues. V lost 8 bases and J lost 8; bases outside the gene matches: 12. In DNA, the CDR3 is TGTGCCAGCGTTCAGACAGGGATTAAGGATGAGCAGTTCTTC. It translates to CASVQTGIKDEQFF.

This clone was seen a few times. This chain joins TRBV24-1 and TRBJ1-5; weak D call: TRBD1 (6 bases). The CDR3 has 16 amino acids. Germline V gene lookup returns CDR1 KGHDR and CDR2 SFDVKD. The germline V and J ends were trimmed by 5 bases and 2 bases, with 15 bases remaining between them. The CDR3 DNA follows: TGTGCCACCAGTGTCGGCAGGGGATCGGGCAATCAGCCCCAGCATTTT. It specifies CATSVGRGSGNQPQHF.

The chain couples TRBV29-1 to TRBJ2-7; no clear D. Germline V gene data show CDR1 as SQVTM and CDR2 as ANQGSEA. V gave up 3 bases and J gave up 9 bases, with 15 bases separating them. The length of the CDR3 is 12 residues. The CDR3 sequence: CSVEISRLGQYF. In DNA, the CDR3 is TGCAGCGTTGAGATATCCAGGTTGGGGCAGTACTTC.